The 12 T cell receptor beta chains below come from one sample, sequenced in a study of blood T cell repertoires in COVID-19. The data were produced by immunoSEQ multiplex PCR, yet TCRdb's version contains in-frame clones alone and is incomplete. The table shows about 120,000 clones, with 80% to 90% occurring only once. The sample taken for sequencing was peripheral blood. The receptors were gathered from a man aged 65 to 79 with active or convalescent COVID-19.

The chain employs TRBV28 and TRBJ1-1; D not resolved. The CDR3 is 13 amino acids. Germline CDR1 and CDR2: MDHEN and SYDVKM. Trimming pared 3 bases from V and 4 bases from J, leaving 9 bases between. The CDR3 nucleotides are TGTGCCAGCAGTTTGAGGATCACCACTGAAGCTTTCTTT. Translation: CASSLRITTEAFF.

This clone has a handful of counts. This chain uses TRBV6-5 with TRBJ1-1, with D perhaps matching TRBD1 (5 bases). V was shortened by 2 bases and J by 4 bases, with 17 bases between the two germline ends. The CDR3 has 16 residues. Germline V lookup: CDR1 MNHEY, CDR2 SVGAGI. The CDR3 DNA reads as TGTGCCAGCAGTTACGGGGGGTCCCAGAGTTTCACTGAAGCTTTCTTT. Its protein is CASSYGGSQSFTEAFF.

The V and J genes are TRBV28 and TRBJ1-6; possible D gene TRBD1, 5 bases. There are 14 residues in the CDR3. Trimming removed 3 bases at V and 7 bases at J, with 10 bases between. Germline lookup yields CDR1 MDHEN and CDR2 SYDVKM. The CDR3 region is CASSFGTDNSPLHF. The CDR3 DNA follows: TGTGCCAGCAGTTTTGGGACTGACAATTCACCCCTCCACTTT.

Written as DNA, the CDR3 is TGTGCCAGCAGCTTAGAGAACTGGGATACGCAGTATTTT. Encoded protein: CASSLENWDTQYF. The chain is built from TRBV7-2 and TRBJ2-3; D is ambiguous. The V end lost 1 base, the J end lost 6 bases, and 8 bases lay between the germline ends. This CDR3 spans 13 amino acids. Germline V CDR1 and CDR2: SGHTA, FQGNSA.

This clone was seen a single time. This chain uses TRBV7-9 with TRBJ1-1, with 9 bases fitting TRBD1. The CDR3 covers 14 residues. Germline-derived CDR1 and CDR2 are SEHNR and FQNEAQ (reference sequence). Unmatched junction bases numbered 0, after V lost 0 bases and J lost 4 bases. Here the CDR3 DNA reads TGTGCCAGCAGCTTAGCGACAGGGGGCACTGAAGCTTTCTTT. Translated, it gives CASSLATGGTEAFF.

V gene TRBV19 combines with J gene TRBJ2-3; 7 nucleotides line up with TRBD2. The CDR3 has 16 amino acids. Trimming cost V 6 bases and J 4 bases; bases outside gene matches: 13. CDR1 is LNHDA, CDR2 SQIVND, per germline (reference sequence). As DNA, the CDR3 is TGTGCCAGTAGCGAAACCGGGACGGGGGGTCCAGATACGCAGTATTTT. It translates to CASSETGTGGPDTQYF.

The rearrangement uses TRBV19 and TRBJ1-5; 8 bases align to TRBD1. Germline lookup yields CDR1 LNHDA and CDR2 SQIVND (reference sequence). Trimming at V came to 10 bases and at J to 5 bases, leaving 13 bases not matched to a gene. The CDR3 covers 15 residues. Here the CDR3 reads CATRQGIRSDQPQHF. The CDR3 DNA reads TGTGCCACCCGACAGGGGATTAGGTCGGATCAGCCCCAGCATTTT. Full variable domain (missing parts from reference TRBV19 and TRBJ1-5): DGGITQSPKYLFRKEGQNVTLSCEQNLNHDAMYWYRQDPGQGLRLIYYSQIVNDFQKGDIAEGYSVSREKKESFPLTVTSAQKNPTAFYLCATRQGIRSDQPQHFGDGTRLSIL.

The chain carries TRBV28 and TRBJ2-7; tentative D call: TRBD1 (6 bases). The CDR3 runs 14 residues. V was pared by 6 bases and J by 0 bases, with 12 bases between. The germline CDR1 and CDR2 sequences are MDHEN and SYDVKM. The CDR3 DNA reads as TGTGCCAGCAGCCACCAGACAGGCTCCTACGAGCAGTACTTC. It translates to CASSHQTGSYEQYF.

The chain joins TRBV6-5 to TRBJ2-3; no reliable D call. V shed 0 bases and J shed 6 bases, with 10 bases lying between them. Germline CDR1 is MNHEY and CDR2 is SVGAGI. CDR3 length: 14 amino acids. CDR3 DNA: TGTGCCAGCAGTTACTCCACTTCGATGGATACGCAGTATTTT. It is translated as CASSYSTSMDTQYF.

CDR3: CASSQYYNEQFF. The CDR3 DNA sequence: TGTGCCAGCAGCCAGTACTACAATGAGCAGTTCTTC. The chain has TRBV3-1 (or the pseudogene TRBV3-2) and TRBJ2-1; D is unresolved. The CDR3 length is 12 residues. Germline assignment: CDR1 LGHDT and CDR2 YNNKEL (reference sequence). Trimming shortened V by 3 bases and J by 3 bases, and 3 bases separated the two germline ends.

As DNA, the CDR3 is TGCGCCAGCAGCCAATCTGTCAATCGACTACCCCAAGAGCAGTACTTC. Its translation: CASSQSVNRLPQEQYF. V usage is TRBV4-1 and J usage is TRBJ2-7, with D possibly TRBD2 on 5 matching bases. The CDR3 consists of 16 residues. Germline V gene sequence: CDR1 MGHRA, CDR2 YSYEKL. V was cut by 2 bases and J by 7 bases, with 21 bases left in between.

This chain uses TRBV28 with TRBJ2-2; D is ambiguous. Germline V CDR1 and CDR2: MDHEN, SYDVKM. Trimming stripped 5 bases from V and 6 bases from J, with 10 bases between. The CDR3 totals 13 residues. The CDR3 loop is CASSLLGAGELFF. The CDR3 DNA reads TGTGCCAGCAGTCTACTGGGCGCCGGGGAGCTGTTTTTT.